The next 2 T cell receptor beta chains were all read from a single sample in a study of T cells expressing NK-cell markers. TCRdb processed the 5' RACE reads again and assigns one entry to each CDR3 protein, with no DNA. Across some 390,000 distinct CDR3 sequences, the top ten clones capture around a tenth of the sample. Sequencing input: blood T cells: a sorted CD56 or NKG2C T cell subset, CD4+ or CD8+ T cells, or bulk PBMC T cells (not recorded which). The receptor set was obtained from a woman between 50 and 59 years old in good health.

The rearrangement uses TRBV5-1 and TRBJ2-1; TCRdb's D call, TRBD1, is unchecked because there is no DNA. Germline CDR1 is SGHRS and CDR2 is YFSETQ. The CDR3 runs 14 residues. The CDR3 loop is CASSPLQGKGEQFF.

V is TRBV20-1 and J is TRBJ2-1. Germline CDR1 is DFQATT and CDR2 is SNEGSKA (reference sequence). The CDR3 length is 13 residues. The CDR3 here is CSAQERSYNEQFF.